Listed here are 5 T cell receptor beta chains from one sample, sequenced in a study of cytomegalovirus exposure and HLA in healthy donors. The study ran its PCR with 60 Vbeta and 13 Jbeta primers. Here immunoSEQ multiplex PCR was the method, and the copy in TCRdb shows in-frame clones only, minus some. The sample records 74,000 or so clones, 55% to 80% being singletons. The source material was PBMCs. Receptors originate from a young woman in good health and CMV-seronegative.

By sample share, this clone is medium-sized (0.01 to 0.1%). The sample contains more than one DNA sequence encoding this CDR3. The rearrangement uses TRBV4-3 and TRBJ2-7, with 7 bases that match TRBD2. This CDR3 is 15 amino acids long. The germline V gene has CDR1 LGHNA and CDR2 YSLEER. After removal of 0 bases from V and 3 bases from J, the junction contained 5 bases not matched to a gene. CDR3 in DNA: TGCGCCAGCAGCCAAGAGGCGGGAGCTAACTACGAGCAGTACTTC. This encodes CASSQEAGANYEQYF.

This clone came up a few times. The CDR3 sequence is CASSTGAWTEAFF. In nucleotides, the CDR3 is TGTGCCAGCAGTACAGGGGCGTGGACTGAAGCTTTCTTT. The chain links TRBV7-9 to TRBJ1-1; 7 bases fit TRBD1. The CDR3 length is 13 residues. CDR1 and CDR2 from the germline V gene are SEHNR and FQNEAQ (reference sequence). With V trimmed by 6 bases and J by 5 bases, 6 bases remained unmatched.

The rearrangement joins TRBV11-3 to TRBJ2-7, with a possible D match to TRBD1 (5 bases). The CDR3 is 16 residues long. Trimming shortened V by 1 base and J by 2 bases, and 15 bases separated the two germline ends. Germline values: CDR1 SGHNT, CDR2 YENEEA. The DNA for the CDR3 is TGTGCCAGCAGCTTAGCAGTGACAGAAGACCCCTACGAGCAGTACTTC. The encoded protein is CASSLAVTEDPYEQYF.

The chain is built from TRBV6-1 and TRBJ2-4; 7 bases fit TRBD1. Losses at the gene ends were 4 bases for V and 8 bases for J; bases not matched to a gene: 8. The CDR3 runs to 14 residues. CDR1 is MNHNS, CDR2 SASEGT, per germline. CDR3 protein: CASSAPGQRYIQYF. The CDR3 DNA sequence: TGTGCCAGCAGTGCCCCGGGACAGCGGTACATTCAGTACTTC.

This clone was seen just once. CDR3 sequence: CASSKRLWGVYEQYF. CDR3 coding DNA: TGTGCCAGCAGCAAAAGGTTGTGGGGGGTCTACGAGCAGTACTTC. V gene TRBV21-1 combines with J gene TRBJ2-7; TRBD2, as called in the table, went unchecked against the DNA. TRBV21-1 is a listed pseudogene. The CDR3 is 15 amino acids.